The 27 T cell receptor beta chains in this list originate from one sample, sequenced in a study of molecular identifiers for immune sequencing clone quantification (dated by TCRdb to 2016 to 2019). Libraries were constructed by PCR. These reads were obtained on an Illumina HiSeq 4000. TCRdb reworked the public reads: Q25 trimming with fastp, MiXCR clone assembly, productive beta chains retained. Duplicate CDR3 protein sequences are folded into a single record with the most common DNA and genes. The sample yields tens of thousands of distinct CDR3 sequences; around a sixth were counted once. The ten biggest clones cover under 1.5% of the sample. Sequencing input: naive CD8+ T cells from blood, with Jurkat cell RNA spiked in. This specimen's cell subset or site label, per the study, means: FACS-sorted CD8+CD4-CCR7+CD45RA+ naive T cells. All receptors come from a human donor in good health. Some libraries in this study had Jurkat cell RNA spiked in.

A few counts support this clonotype. The chain joins TRBV6-4 to TRBJ2-1; TRBD2 matches at 7 bases. The CDR3 consists of 14 residues. V dropped 4 bases and J dropped 2; count of bases not matched to a gene: 2. The germline V gene has CDR1 MRHNA and CDR2 SNTAGT. Here the CDR3 DNA reads TGTGCCAGCAGTGGGGGGGGAGCCTACAATGAGCAGTTCTTC. Encoded protein: CASSGGGAYNEQFF.

Turning to this clonotype: This may be a read error, as it is one base from a much larger clone. This sequence joins TRBV11-3 and TRBJ2-7; D gene uncertain. The CDR3 runs 15 residues. Germline CDR1 and CDR2: SGHNT and YENEEA. This chain's CDR3 is CASSFGIGSSYGQYF. The CDR3 DNA is TGTGCCAGCAGCTTTGGGATTGGCAGCTCCTACGGGCAGTACTTC.

With respect to this clonotype: This likely comes from a read error, as the CDR3 has no conserved phenylalanine or tryptophan at its end. The chain uses TRBV5-3 and TRBJ2-7, with 8 nucleotides matching TRBD2. TRBV5-3 is an open reading frame whose function is uncertain. CDR3 length: 16 amino acids. V was clipped by 8 bases and J by 6 bases; unmatched bases: 19. The chain's CDR3 is CASSTTSGTSWLEQYL. The CDR3 bases are TGTGCCAGCAGCACCACCTCCGGGACTAGTTGGCTCGAGCAGTACCTC.

On this clonotype: One base away lies a much larger clone, so this may be a sequencing read error. The chain couples TRBV4-1 to TRBJ2-6, with 10 bases matching TRBD2. The CDR3 is made up of 18 amino acids. The germline V gene encodes CDR1 MGHRA and CDR2 YSYEKL. The CDR3, as DNA: TGCGCCAGCAGCCAAGCCCCTAGCGGGAGAACTGGGGCCGACGTCCTGACTTTC. Protein: CASSQAPSGRTGADVLTF.

This clonotype was counted ten times or more. The gene calls are TRBV24-1 and TRBJ2-2; D might be TRBD1 or TRBD2, each matching 5 bases. Per the germline V gene, CDR1 is KGHDR and CDR2 is SFDVKD. The ends were cut back, 3 bases at V and 0 bases at J, with 7 bases in the middle. The CDR3 is 15 residues long. CDR3 in amino acids: CATSDGGPNTGELFF. For the CDR3, the DNA is TGTGCCACCAGTGATGGGGGACCGAACACCGGGGAGCTGTTTTTT.

The gene calls are TRBV5-4 and TRBJ1-6, with D uncertain. The V and J ends lost 1 base and 8 bases respectively, with 13 bases between them. The germline V gene has CDR1 SGHNT and CDR2 YYREEE (reference sequence). The CDR3 has 15 amino acids. The CDR3 DNA is TGTGCCAGCAGCTTGATCGGGTATCCGGATTCACCCCTCCACTTT. This encodes CASSLIGYPDSPLHF.

This clonotype was observed many times. The CDR3 loop is CASSQEFPGTHYGYTF. The CDR3 DNA is TGTGCCAGCAGCCAAGAATTCCCCGGGACACACTATGGCTACACCTTC. The V and J genes are TRBV14 and TRBJ1-2, with D possibly being TRBD1 (6 bases). The CDR3 is 16 residues long. V was pared by 0 bases and J by 3 bases, with 14 bases between. The germline V gene encodes CDR1 SGHDN and CDR2 FVKESK.

The chain recombines TRBV7-6 with TRBJ2-1, with D perhaps TRBD1 (5 bases). V was cut by 0 bases and J by 5 bases, with 8 bases left in between. The CDR3 loop spans 14 amino acids. Germline loops: CDR1 SGHVS, CDR2 FNYEAQ. CDR3: CASSLAARDNEQFF. CDR3 DNA: TGTGCCAGCAGCTTAGCAGCCAGGGACAATGAGCAGTTCTTC.

The table lists this clonotype with many counts. The V gene is TRBV7-6, the J gene TRBJ2-7; D assignment may be TRBD1 or TRBD2 (7 bases each). CDR1 and CDR2 from the germline V gene are SGHVS and FNYEAQ. This CDR3 is 14 amino acids long. Trimming shortened V by 1 base and J by 7 bases, and 14 bases separated the two germline ends. CDR3 sequence (DNA): TGTGCCAGCAGCTTAGGACAGGGAGGGGGAGAGCAGTACTTC. This translates into CASSLGQGGGEQYF.

This sequence joins TRBV28 and TRBJ2-7; maybe TRBD2 (5 bases). Germline values: CDR1 MDHEN, CDR2 SYDVKM. The CDR3 contains 13 residues. Trimming took 5 bases from V and 7 from J, leaving 15 bases between them. The CDR3 protein is CASSAPVGGEQYF. CDR3 in DNA: TGTGCCAGCAGTGCCCCGGTCGGCGGGGAGCAGTACTTC.

Relative to its sample, this clonotype is medium-sized. The J gene is TRBJ2-4, the V gene TRBV7-9; D remains ambiguous. Trimming pared 5 bases from V and 0 bases from J, leaving 14 bases between. The CDR3 runs 16 residues. Germline V gene data show CDR1 as SEHNR and CDR2 as FQNEAQ (reference sequence). The CDR3 DNA reads TGTGCCAGCAGCCAAATTTGGGAAATAGCCAAAAACATTCAGTACTTC. Translation gives CASSQIWEIAKNIQYF. Combining the CDR3 with reference TRBV7-9 and TRBJ2-4 gives the whole variable domain DTGVSQNPRHKITKRGQNVTFRCDPISEHNRLYWYRQTLGQGPEFLTYFQNEAQLEKSRLLSDRFSAERPKGSFSTLEIQRTEQGDSAMYLCASSQIWEIAKNIQYFGAGTRLSVL.

This clonotype was picked up many times. The chain couples TRBV12-3 or TRBV12-4 to TRBJ2-1; 9 bases agree with TRBD2. This CDR3 region has 14 residues. V gave up 6 bases and J gave up 8 bases; unmatched junction bases: 8. CDR3 DNA: TGTGCCAGCAGCCCGCGTCGACTAGCGGATGAGCAGTTCTTC. As protein: CASSPRRLADEQFF.

This chain links TRBV25-1 with TRBJ2-1; TRBD2 aligns across 8 bases. CDR1 and CDR2 from the germline V gene are MGHDK and SYGVNS. CDR3 length: 16 residues. V shed 3 bases, J shed 4 bases, and the junction held 8 bases outside the gene matches. The CDR3 spells CASSDTLAGAYNEQFF. For the CDR3, the DNA is TGTGCCAGCAGTGACACCCTAGCGGGTGCTTACAATGAGCAGTTCTTC.

This clonotype was counted at least ten times. The chain couples TRBV19 to TRBJ1-5; tentatively, D is TRBD1 (5 bases). The germline V gene has CDR1 LNHDA and CDR2 SQIVND (reference sequence). Trimming took 3 bases from V and 2 from J, leaving 8 bases between them. The CDR3 totals 14 residues. The CDR3 spells CASSIGAGNQPQHF. In nucleotides, the CDR3 is TGTGCCAGTAGTATCGGGGCTGGCAATCAGCCCCAGCATTTT.

This clonotype was seen only once. The gene calls are TRBV5-4 and TRBJ2-7, with a possible D match to TRBD2 (5 bases). V was shortened by 4 bases and J by 1 base, with 9 bases between the two germline ends. Germline CDR1 SGHNT, CDR2 YYREEE (reference sequence). This CDR3 spans 13 amino acids. This CDR3 is CASSATSSYEQYF. In DNA, the CDR3 is TGTGCCAGCAGCGCAACTAGTTCCTACGAGCAGTACTTC. The full variable domain, completed using reference TRBV5-4 and TRBJ2-7, is ETGVTQSPTHLIKTRGQQVTLRCSSQSGHNTVSWYQQALGQGPQFIFQYYREEENGRGNFPPRFSGLQFPNYSSELNVNALELDDSALYLCASSATSSYEQYFGPGTRLTVT.

This chain joins TRBV6-2 or TRBV6-3 and TRBJ2-1, with 10 bases that match TRBD2. This CDR3 has 17 residues. V dropped 0 bases and J dropped 0; count of bases not matched to a gene: 2. Germline CDR1 is MNHEY and CDR2 is SVGEGT. The CDR3 bases are TGTGCCAGCAGTTACTCGATAGCGGGAGGCTCCTACAATGAGCAGTTCTTC. This sequence encodes CASSYSIAGGSYNEQFF.

This clonotype was detected many times. The rearrangement links TRBV7-8 to TRBJ2-1; 8 bases align to TRBD2. In germline, CDR1 is SGHVS, CDR2 FQNEAQ. V trimming: 3 bases; J trimming: 8 bases; junction bases outside the gene matches: 3. The CDR3 spans 13 residues. CDR3 protein: CASSLGLVDEQFF. DNA for the CDR3: TGTGCCAGCAGCTTGGGACTAGTGGATGAGCAGTTCTTC.

V and J are TRBV28 and TRBJ2-5; TRBD2 aligns across 9 bases. Germline lookup yields CDR1 MDHEN and CDR2 SYDVKM. With V trimmed by 6 bases and J by 7 bases, 12 bases remained unmatched. CDR3 length equals 15 residues. In nucleotides, the CDR3 is TGTGCCAGCAGCCTGGGACTAGCCGGCGGAGCGACCCAGTACTTC. As protein: CASSLGLAGGATQYF.

This clonotype was seen a handful of times. A much more abundant neighbour one base away suggests this may be a read error. Since no conserved phenylalanine or tryptophan closes the CDR3, a read error is the likely cause. The chain uses TRBV4-2 and TRBJ2-7; 7 positions match TRBD2. This CDR3 contains 15 residues. V shed 0 bases, J shed 2 bases, and the junction held 4 bases outside the gene matches. Germline lookup yields CDR1 LGHNA and CDR2 YNFKEQ. CDR3 residues: CASSQEAGKPYEQYS. DNA for the CDR3: TGTGCCAGCAGCCAAGAAGCGGGAAAACCCTACGAGCAGTACTCC.

This clonotype was found many times. The V call is TRBV3-1, the J call TRBJ2-7; 9 bases are a match to TRBD2. CDR1 is LGHDT, CDR2 YNNKEL, per germline (reference sequence). With V trimmed by 6 bases and J by 7 bases, 13 bases remained unmatched. This CDR3 comprises 15 residues. CDR3 protein: CASSSGSLSIWEQYF. The CDR3 nucleotides are TGTGCCAGCAGTAGCGGGAGTCTATCCATTTGGGAGCAGTACTTC.

This clonotype appeared many times. The chain has TRBV15 and TRBJ2-1; D not resolved. The germline V gene encodes CDR1 LNHNV and CDR2 YYDKDF (reference sequence). V gave up 8 bases and J gave up 1 base, with 12 bases separating them. This CDR3 region has 14 residues. The chain's CDR3 is CATSRAKSYNEQFF. The CDR3 coding sequence is TGTGCCACCTCGCGCGCCAAGTCCTACAATGAGCAGTTCTTC. The whole variable domain, remainder taken from reference TRBV15 and TRBJ2-1, is DAMVIQNPRYQVTQFGKPVTLSCSQTLNHNVMYWYQQKSSQAPKLLFHYYDKDFNNEADTPDNFQSRRPNTSFCFLDIRSPGLGDTAMYLCATSRAKSYNEQFFGPGTRLTVL.

This clonotype occurred many times. The chain joins TRBV12-5 to TRBJ1-1; a possible D gene is TRBD1 (5 bases). The V gene's germline CDR1 is LGHNT and CDR2 FRNRAP. The CDR3 runs 14 residues. V lost 1 base, J lost 2 bases, and 8 bases lay in between. As DNA, the CDR3 is TGTGCTAGTGGTTTGGGGGACTCCAACACTGAAGCTTTCTTT. Translating gives CASGLGDSNTEAFF. The full variable domain, its missing parts supplied by reference TRBV12-5 and TRBJ1-1, is DARVTQTPRHKVTEMGQEVTMRCQPILGHNTVFWYRQTMMQGLELLAYFRNRAPLDDSGMPKDRFSAEMPDATLATLKIQPSEPRDSAVYFCASGLGDSNTEAFFGQGTRLTVV.

This clonotype was counted between two and nine times. The rearrangement links TRBV11-2 to TRBJ2-7; possibly TRBD2 for D (6 bases). CDR3 size: 14 residues. The V gene lost 7 bases and the J gene lost 0 bases, with 13 bases spanning the gap. CDR1 is SGHAT, CDR2 FQNNGV, per germline. CDR3 loop: CASTWEAASYEQYF. The DNA for the CDR3 is TGTGCCAGCACCTGGGAGGCAGCCTCCTACGAGCAGTACTTC.

This clonotype was counted ten times or more. V and J are TRBV7-2 and TRBJ2-7; 9 nucleotides line up with TRBD2. The CDR3 is 16 residues long. Germline assignment: CDR1 SGHTA and CDR2 FQGNSA. The V segment lost 5 bases and the J segment 5 bases; nucleotides outside the gene matches: 13. The CDR3 DNA reads as TGTGCCAGCAGCCAAACAACTAGCGGGTGGGGCCACGAGCAGTACTTC. It codes for CASSQTTSGWGHEQYF. The full variable domain, in which reference TRBV7-2 and TRBJ2-7 provide the parts outside the CDR3, is GAGVSQSPSNKVTEKGKDVELRCDPISGHTALYWYRQSLGQGLEFLIYFQGNSAPDKSGLPSDRFSAERTGGSVSTLTIQRTQQEDSAVYLCASSQTTSGWGHEQYFGPGTRLTVT.

This clonotype showed up just a few times. The chain recombines TRBV20-1 with TRBJ2-3; 9 bases map to TRBD1. The CDR3 consists of 15 residues. The germline CDR1 and CDR2 sequences are DFQATT and SNEGSKA (reference sequence). V lost 6 bases, J lost 2 bases, and 9 bases stayed unmatched. This chain's CDR3 is CSAGDRVSLTDTQYF. Here the CDR3 DNA reads TGCAGTGCCGGGGACAGGGTCTCCCTCACAGATACGCAGTATTTT.

This clonotype came up once. This may be a read error: a much more frequent sequence differs by one nucleotide. The chain uses TRBV14 and TRBJ1-2; TRBD1 matches at 7 bases. This CDR3 has 14 amino acids. Germline V gene sequence: CDR1 SGHDN, CDR2 FVKESK. Trimming at V came to 3 bases and at J to 4 bases, leaving 5 bases not matched to a gene. In nucleotides, the CDR3 is TGTGCCAGCAGCCATCGATCAGGGGGCTATGGCTACACCTTC. It encodes CASSHRSGGYGYTF.

This clonotype was picked up a small number of times. This may come from a read error, since a much larger clone is one base off. V usage is TRBV20-1 and J usage is TRBJ1-1; 7 bases are shared with TRBD1. The CDR3 runs 18 residues. Germline CDR1 and CDR2: DFQATT and SNEGSKA (reference sequence). The V gene end was trimmed by 0 bases and the J gene end by 5 bases; junction bases not matched to a gene: 18. The CDR3 nucleotides are TGCAGTGCTAGAGATGCGACAGGGTCAGTCGGGAGAAGGACTGAAGCTTTCTTT. This encodes CSARDATGSVGRRTEAFF.